A single sample gave rise to the 6 T cell receptor beta chains below, sequenced in a study of blood T cell repertoires in COVID-19. Some clones are missing from TCRdb's copy, which holds only in-frame ones; the method was immunoSEQ multiplex PCR. The sample lists about 140,000 clones; 82% were seen once. The sequenced sample consisted of peripheral blood. Receptor source: a woman older than 75 with acute or convalescent COVID-19.

The chain uses TRBV28 and TRBJ2-2; 8 bases are a match to TRBD2. Looked up from germline, CDR1 is MDHEN and CDR2 is SYDVKM. The CDR3 totals 17 residues. Germline trimming cut 6 bases from V and 7 bases from J; bases unmatched to any gene: 16. CDR3 region: CASRPAGAGEFGGELFF. The CDR3, as DNA: TGTGCCAGCAGGCCCGCTGGAGCGGGGGAGTTTGGCGGGGAGCTGTTTTTT. Combining the CDR3 with reference TRBV28 and TRBJ2-2 gives the whole variable domain DVKVTQSSRYLVKRTGEKVFLECVQDMDHENMFWYRQDPGLGLRLIYFSYDVKMKEKGDIPEGYSVSREKKERFSLILESASTNQTSMYLCASRPAGAGEFGGELFFGEGSRLTVL.

The rearrangement joins TRBV24-1 to TRBJ1-5; weak D call: TRBD1 (5 bases). The germline gives CDR1 KGHDR, CDR2 SFDVKD. The CDR3 contains 15 residues. V lost 3 bases, J lost 4 bases, and 12 bases lay in between. CDR3 nucleotides: TGTGCCACCAGTGATCTCGGACACCTAAATCAGCCCCAGCATTTT. Translation gives CATSDLGHLNQPQHF.

The chain combines TRBV7-9 with TRBJ2-1, with D tentatively TRBD2 (6 bases). Germline V lookup: CDR1 SEHNR, CDR2 FQNEAQ (reference sequence). V lost 1 base, J lost 6 bases, and 13 bases lay in between. The CDR3 is 15 residues long. CDR3 nucleotide sequence: TGTGCCAGCAGCTTAGGGGCGGGGCCCTCCAATGAGCAGTTCTTC. The encoded protein is CASSLGAGPSNEQFF.

The chain couples TRBV19 to TRBJ1-1; TRBD1 is a possible D gene (5 bases). Trimming cost V 6 bases and J 0 bases, with 26 bases left between them. The CDR3 has 19 amino acids. Germline values: CDR1 LNHDA, CDR2 SQIVND (reference sequence). CDR3 coding DNA: TGTGCCAGTAGAAAACCTCACTGGGAAACAGGCTTTATGAACACTGAAGCTTTCTTT. It encodes CASRKPHWETGFMNTEAFF. Using reference TRBV19 and TRBJ1-1 for the parts outside the CDR3, the full variable domain is DGGITQSPKYLFRKEGQNVTLSCEQNLNHDAMYWYRQDPGQGLRLIYYSQIVNDFQKGDIAEGYSVSREKKESFPLTVTSAQKNPTAFYLCASRKPHWETGFMNTEAFFGQGTRLTVV.

The chain links TRBV29-1 to TRBJ2-7, with a tentative D call TRBD1 (6 bases). Trimming stripped 2 bases from V and 2 bases from J, with 7 bases between. CDR1 SQVTM and CDR2 ANQGSEA come from the germline V gene. This CDR3 spans 12 amino acids. The CDR3 is CSVEQGPYEQYF. The CDR3 bases are TGCAGCGTTGAACAGGGGCCCTACGAGCAGTACTTC.

In its sample, this clone was seen a few times. The chain recombines TRBV6-5 with TRBJ2-7; TRBD1 is a possible D gene (5 bases). Germline CDR1 and CDR2: MNHEY and SVGAGI. The CDR3 has 14 amino acids. Deletions cut 4 bases from V and 2 bases from J, with 12 bases between. The CDR3 loop reads CASSSQSRAYEQYF. The CDR3 DNA is TGTGCCAGCAGTTCTCAGTCCAGGGCCTACGAGCAGTACTTC.